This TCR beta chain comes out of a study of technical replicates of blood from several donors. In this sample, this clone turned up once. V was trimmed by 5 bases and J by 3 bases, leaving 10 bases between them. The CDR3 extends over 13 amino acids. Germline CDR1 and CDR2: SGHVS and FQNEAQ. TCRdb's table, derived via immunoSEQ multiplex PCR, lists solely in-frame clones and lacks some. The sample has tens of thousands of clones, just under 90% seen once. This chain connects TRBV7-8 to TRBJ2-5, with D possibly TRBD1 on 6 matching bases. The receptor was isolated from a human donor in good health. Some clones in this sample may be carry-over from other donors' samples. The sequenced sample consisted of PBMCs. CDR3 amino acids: CASSADRKETQYF. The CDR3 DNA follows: TGTGCCAGCAGCGCGGACAGAAAAGAGACCCAGTACTTC. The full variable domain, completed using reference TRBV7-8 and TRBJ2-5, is GAGVSQSPRYKVAKRGQDVALRCDPISGHVSLFWYQQALGQGPEFLTYFQNEAQLDKSGLPSDRFFAERPEGSVSTLKIQRTQQEDSAVYLCASSADRKETQYFGPGTRLLVL.